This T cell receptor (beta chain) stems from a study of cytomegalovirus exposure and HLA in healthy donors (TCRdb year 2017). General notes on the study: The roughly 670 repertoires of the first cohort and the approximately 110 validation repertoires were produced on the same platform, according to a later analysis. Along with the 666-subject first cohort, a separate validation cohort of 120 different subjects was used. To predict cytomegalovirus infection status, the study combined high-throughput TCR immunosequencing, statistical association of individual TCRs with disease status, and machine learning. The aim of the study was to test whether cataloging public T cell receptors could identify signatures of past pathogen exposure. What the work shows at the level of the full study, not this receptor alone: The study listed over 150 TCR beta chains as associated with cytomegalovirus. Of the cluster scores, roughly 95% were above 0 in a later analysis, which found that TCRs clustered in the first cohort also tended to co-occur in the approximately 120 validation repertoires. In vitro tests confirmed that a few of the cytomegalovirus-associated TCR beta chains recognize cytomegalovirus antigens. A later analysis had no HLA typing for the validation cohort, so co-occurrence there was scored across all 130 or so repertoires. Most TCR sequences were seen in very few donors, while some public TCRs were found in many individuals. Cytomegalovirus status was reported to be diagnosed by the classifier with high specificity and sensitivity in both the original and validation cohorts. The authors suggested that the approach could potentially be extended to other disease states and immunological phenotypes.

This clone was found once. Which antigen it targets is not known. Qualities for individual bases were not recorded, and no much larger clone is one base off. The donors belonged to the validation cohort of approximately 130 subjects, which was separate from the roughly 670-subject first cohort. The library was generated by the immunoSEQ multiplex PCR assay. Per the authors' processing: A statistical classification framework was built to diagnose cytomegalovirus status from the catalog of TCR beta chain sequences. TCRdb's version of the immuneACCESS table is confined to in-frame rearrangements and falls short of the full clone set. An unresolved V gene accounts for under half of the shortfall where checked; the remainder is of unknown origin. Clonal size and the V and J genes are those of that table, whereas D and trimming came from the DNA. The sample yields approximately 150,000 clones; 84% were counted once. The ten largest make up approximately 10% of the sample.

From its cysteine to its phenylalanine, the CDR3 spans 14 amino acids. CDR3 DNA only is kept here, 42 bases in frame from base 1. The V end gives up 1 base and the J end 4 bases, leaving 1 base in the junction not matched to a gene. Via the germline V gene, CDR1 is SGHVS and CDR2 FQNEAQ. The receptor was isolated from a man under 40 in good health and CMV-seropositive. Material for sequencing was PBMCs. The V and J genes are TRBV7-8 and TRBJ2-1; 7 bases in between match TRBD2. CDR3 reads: CASSLELAYNEQFF. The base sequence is TGTGCCAGCAGCTTAGAACTAGCGTACAATGAGCAGTTCTTC.